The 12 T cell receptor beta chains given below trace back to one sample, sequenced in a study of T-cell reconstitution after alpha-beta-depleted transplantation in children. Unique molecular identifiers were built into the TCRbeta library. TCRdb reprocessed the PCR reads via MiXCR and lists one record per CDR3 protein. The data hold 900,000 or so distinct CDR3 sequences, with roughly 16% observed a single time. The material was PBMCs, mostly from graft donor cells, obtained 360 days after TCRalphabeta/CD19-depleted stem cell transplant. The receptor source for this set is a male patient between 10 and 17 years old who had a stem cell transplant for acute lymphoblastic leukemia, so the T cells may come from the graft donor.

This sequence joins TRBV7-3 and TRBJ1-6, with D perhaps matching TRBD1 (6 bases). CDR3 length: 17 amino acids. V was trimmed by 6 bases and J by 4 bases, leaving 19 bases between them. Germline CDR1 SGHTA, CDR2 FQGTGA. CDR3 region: CASSLKAQGPYNSPLHF. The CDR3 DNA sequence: TGTGCCAGCAGTCTTAAGGCACAGGGTCCTTATAATTCACCCCTCCACTTT.

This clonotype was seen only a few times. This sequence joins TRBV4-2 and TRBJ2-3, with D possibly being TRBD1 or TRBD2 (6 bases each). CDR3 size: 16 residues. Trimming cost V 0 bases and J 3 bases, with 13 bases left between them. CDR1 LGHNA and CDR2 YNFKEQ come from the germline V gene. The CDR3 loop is CASSQEDRRGTDTQYF. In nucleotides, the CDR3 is TGTGCCAGCAGCCAAGAAGACAGGAGGGGGACAGATACGCAGTATTTT.

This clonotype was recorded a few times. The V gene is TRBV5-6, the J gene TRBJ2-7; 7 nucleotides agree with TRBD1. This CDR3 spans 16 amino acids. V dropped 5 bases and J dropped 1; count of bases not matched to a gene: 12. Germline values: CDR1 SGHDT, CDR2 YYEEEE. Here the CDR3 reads CASSFIIRDSSYEQYF. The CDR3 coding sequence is TGTGCCAGCAGTTTCATCATCCGGGACAGTTCCTACGAGCAGTACTTC.

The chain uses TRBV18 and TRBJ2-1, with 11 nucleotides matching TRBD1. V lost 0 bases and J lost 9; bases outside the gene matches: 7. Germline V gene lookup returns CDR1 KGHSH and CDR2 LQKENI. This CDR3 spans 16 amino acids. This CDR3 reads CASSPPSGQGASEQFF. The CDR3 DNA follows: TGTGCCAGCTCACCACCCTCAGGACAGGGGGCGTCTGAGCAGTTCTTC.

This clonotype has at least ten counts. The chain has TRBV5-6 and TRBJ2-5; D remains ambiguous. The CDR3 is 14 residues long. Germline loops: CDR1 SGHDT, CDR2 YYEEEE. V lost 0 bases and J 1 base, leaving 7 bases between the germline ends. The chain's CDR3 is CASSLEGFQETQYF. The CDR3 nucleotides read TGTGCCAGCAGCTTGGAGGGATTCCAAGAGACCCAGTACTTC.

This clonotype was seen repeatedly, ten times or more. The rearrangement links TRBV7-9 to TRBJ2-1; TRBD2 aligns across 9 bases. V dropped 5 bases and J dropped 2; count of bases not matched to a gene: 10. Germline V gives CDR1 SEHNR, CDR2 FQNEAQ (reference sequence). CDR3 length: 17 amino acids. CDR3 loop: CASSTGRGGRAYNEQFF. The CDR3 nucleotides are TGTGCCAGCAGCACCGGAAGGGGCGGGAGGGCCTACAATGAGCAGTTCTTC.

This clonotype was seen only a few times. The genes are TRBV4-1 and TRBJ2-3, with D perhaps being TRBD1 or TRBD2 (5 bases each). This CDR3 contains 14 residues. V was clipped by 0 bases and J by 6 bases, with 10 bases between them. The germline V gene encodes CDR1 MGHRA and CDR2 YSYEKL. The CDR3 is CASSQDRGWDTQYF. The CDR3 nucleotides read TGCGCCAGCAGCCAAGATCGGGGCTGGGATACGCAGTATTTT.

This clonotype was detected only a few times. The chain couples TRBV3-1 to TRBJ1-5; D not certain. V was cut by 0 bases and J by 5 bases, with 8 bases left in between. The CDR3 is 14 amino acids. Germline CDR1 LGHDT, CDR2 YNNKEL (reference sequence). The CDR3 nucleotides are TGTGCCAGCAGCCAAGATCCAGGAGATCAGCCCCAGCATTTT. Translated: CASSQDPGDQPQHF.

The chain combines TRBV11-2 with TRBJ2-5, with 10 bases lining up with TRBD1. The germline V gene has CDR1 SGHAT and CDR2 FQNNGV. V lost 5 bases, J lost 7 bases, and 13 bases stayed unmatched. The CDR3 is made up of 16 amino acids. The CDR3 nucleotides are TGTGCCAGCAGCCCGTGGGACAGGGGATTTTCGGGGACCCAGTACTTC. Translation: CASSPWDRGFSGTQYF.

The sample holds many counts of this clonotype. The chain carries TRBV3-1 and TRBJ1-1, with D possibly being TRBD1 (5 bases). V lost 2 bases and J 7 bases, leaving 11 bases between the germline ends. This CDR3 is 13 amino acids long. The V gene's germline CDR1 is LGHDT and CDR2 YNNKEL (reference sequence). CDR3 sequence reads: CASSQPGTGEAFF. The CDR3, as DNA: TGTGCCAGCAGCCAACCGGGGACGGGTGAAGCTTTCTTT.

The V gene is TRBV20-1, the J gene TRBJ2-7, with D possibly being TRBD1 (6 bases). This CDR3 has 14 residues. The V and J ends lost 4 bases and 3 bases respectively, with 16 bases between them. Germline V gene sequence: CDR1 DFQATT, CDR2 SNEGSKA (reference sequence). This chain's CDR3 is CSAIPDRINYEQYF. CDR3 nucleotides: TGCAGTGCTATCCCCGACAGGATCAACTACGAGCAGTACTTC.

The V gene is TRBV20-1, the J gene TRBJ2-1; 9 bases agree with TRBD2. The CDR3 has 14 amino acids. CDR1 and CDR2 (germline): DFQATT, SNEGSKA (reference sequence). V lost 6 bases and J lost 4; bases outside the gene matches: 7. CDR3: CSAQTSGPYNEQFF. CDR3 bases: TGCAGTGCGCAGACTAGCGGCCCTTACAATGAGCAGTTCTTC.